The next 15 T cell receptor beta chains were all read from a single sample in a study of preoperative IRX-2 immunotherapy in early breast cancer. The treatment: preoperative locoregional IRX-2 cytokine immunotherapy. Sequenced by immunoSEQ multiplex PCR; TCRdb stores in-frame clones only, minus some. The sample lists 15,000 to 25,000 clones, around four fifths occurring once. The starting material was lymph node tissue, obtained after IRX-2 immunotherapy. Receptors originate from a human donor with breast cancer.

The rearrangement uses TRBV29-1 and TRBJ2-7; tentatively, D is TRBD2 (5 bases). Germline values: CDR1 SQVTM, CDR2 ANQGSEA. CDR3 length: 13 residues. The V gene lost 8 bases and the J gene lost 1 base, with 15 bases spanning the gap. CDR3 amino acids: CSSAEGLSYEQYF. DNA of the CDR3: TGCAGCTCAGCAGAGGGCCTTTCCTACGAGCAGTACTTC.

Only one count was recorded for this clone. The V gene is TRBV14, the J gene TRBJ2-1, with 16 bases identical to TRBD2. CDR1 and CDR2 from the germline V gene are SGHDN and FVKESK. The V gene end was trimmed by 0 bases and the J gene end by 9 bases; junction bases not matched to a gene: 8. The CDR3 consists of 18 residues. This chain's CDR3 is CASSQEGTSGRAGLEQFF. In DNA, the CDR3 is TGTGCCAGCAGCCAAGAGGGGACTAGCGGGAGGGCCGGCCTTGAGCAGTTCTTC. Variable domain in full (rest from reference TRBV14 and TRBJ2-1): EAGVTQFPSHSVIEKGQTVTLRCDPISGHDNLYWYRRVMGKEIKFLLHFVKESKQDESGMPNNRFLAERTGGTYSTLKVQPAELEDSGVYFCASSQEGTSGRAGLEQFFGPGTRLTVL.

The V gene is TRBV14, the J gene TRBJ1-2, with D maybe TRBD1 (6 bases). The CDR3 length is 14 residues. V lost 1 base and J lost 3, with 9 bases in between. Germline V gene lookup returns CDR1 SGHDN and CDR2 FVKESK. CDR3 nucleotide sequence: TGTGCCAGCAGCCAAGGACCAGGGGACTATGGCTACACCTTC. Protein: CASSQGPGDYGYTF.

This sequence joins TRBV10-2 and TRBJ2-7, with 7 bases lining up with TRBD2. J gave up 3 bases and V 10 bases, and 12 bases lay outside the gene matches. The CDR3 is 14 amino acids. The germline CDR1 and CDR2 sequences are WSHSY and SAAADI. CDR3 in amino acids: CATRDLAAHYEQYF. CDR3 bases: TGCGCCACCCGTGATCTAGCGGCCCACTACGAGCAGTACTTC.

The chain carries TRBV9 and TRBJ1-1, with a possible D match to TRBD1 (5 bases). From germline, CDR1 is SGDLS and CDR2 YYNGEE. Trimming took off 4 bases at V and 1 base at J, with 8 bases between the two ends. The CDR3 runs 13 residues. This chain's CDR3 is CASSRDRNTEAFF. The CDR3 nucleotides are TGTGCCAGCAGCCGCGACAGGAACACTGAAGCTTTCTTT.

CDR3 DNA sequence: TGCGCCAGCAGAACGGACGGTGACAGGGGGCCGCTCTCTGGAAACACCATATATTTT. It yields the protein CASRTDGDRGPLSGNTIYF. This chain links TRBV10-1 with TRBJ1-3; 10 bases align to TRBD1. The CDR3 is 19 residues long. Germline CDR1 reads WNHNN; CDR2 reads SYGVQD (reference sequence). V was clipped by 6 bases and J by 0 bases; unmatched bases: 14.

The rearrangement joins TRBV19 to TRBJ1-4; no definite D call. This CDR3 has 16 amino acids. The V and J ends lost 1 base and 4 bases respectively, with 13 bases between them. Germline V gene lookup returns CDR1 LNHDA and CDR2 SQIVND (reference sequence). The CDR3 loop is CASSIGEHRRNEKLFF. In DNA form, the CDR3 reads TGTGCCAGTAGTATAGGCGAGCACCGTCGTAATGAAAAACTGTTTTTT. The full variable domain, its missing parts supplied by reference TRBV19 and TRBJ1-4, is DGGITQSPKYLFRKEGQNVTLSCEQNLNHDAMYWYRQDPGQGLRLIYYSQIVNDFQKGDIAEGYSVSREKKESFPLTVTSAQKNPTAFYLCASSIGEHRRNEKLFFGSGTQLSVL.

This clone was recorded a few times. The chain is built from TRBV18 and TRBJ1-4; D unresolved. Germline-derived CDR1 and CDR2 are KGHSH and LQKENI. The CDR3 is 12 amino acids. Trimming took 4 bases from V and 5 from J, leaving 5 bases between them. Here the CDR3 reads CASSLPNEKLFF. In DNA form, the CDR3 reads TGTGCCAGCTCACTTCCCAATGAAAAACTGTTTTTT. Drawing the rest from reference TRBV18 and TRBJ1-4, the complete variable domain is NAGVMQNPRHLVRRRGQEARLRCSPMKGHSHVYWYRQLPEEGLKFMVYLQKENIIDESGMPKERFSAEFPKEGPSILRIQQVVRGDSAAYFCASSLPNEKLFFGSGTQLSVL.

This sequence joins TRBV19 and TRBJ2-4; either TRBD1 or TRBD2 may fit D (8 bases each). From germline, CDR1 is LNHDA and CDR2 SQIVND (reference sequence). Trimming left V 4 bases short and J 2 bases short, with 27 bases between. CDR3 length: 20 residues. The CDR3 nucleotides are TGTGCCAGTAGTAACTTACAGGGGGGAGAGACTAGCGTTTCCAAAAACATTCAGTACTTC. It encodes CASSNLQGGETSVSKNIQYF.

The rearrangement uses TRBV6-8 and TRBJ2-7, with D maybe TRBD2 (6 bases). Between the trimmed V and J ends, which lost 5 bases and 5 bases, there was a span of 16 bases. This CDR3 has 14 residues. Germline V gives CDR1 MNHGY, CDR2 SAAAGT. CDR3 region: CASSTPGGVHEQYF. CDR3 nucleotide sequence: TGTGCCAGCAGTACCCCAGGAGGGGTCCACGAGCAGTACTTC.

This clone has just one count. V gene TRBV6-8 combines with J gene TRBJ2-6; D may be TRBD1 or TRBD2 (5 bases each). The CDR3 sequence is 16 residues long. V was shortened by 6 bases and J by 0 bases, with 12 bases between the two germline ends. Germline values: CDR1 MNHGY, CDR2 SAAAGT. CDR3 coding DNA: TGTGCCAGCAGGATGGGACGGCGCTCTGGGGCCAACGTCCTGACTTTC. Residues: CASRMGRRSGANVLTF.

The chain links TRBV11-3 to TRBJ1-3; tentatively, D is TRBD1 (5 bases). Germline assignment: CDR1 SGHNT and CDR2 YENEEA. This CDR3 is built from 16 residues. V was trimmed by 5 bases and J by 0 bases, leaving 14 bases between them. The CDR3 reads CASSPPGGRSGNTIYF. The CDR3 nucleotides read TGTGCCAGCAGCCCCCCCGGGGGACGCTCTGGAAACACCATATATTTT.

This chain uses TRBV11-3 with TRBJ2-6; D is possibly TRBD2 (6 bases). Germline CDR1 is SGHNT and CDR2 is YENEEA. The V and J ends lost 5 bases and 0 bases respectively, with 20 bases between them. The CDR3 is 19 residues long. This CDR3 is CASSAARRGLSSGANVLTF. CDR3 in DNA: TGTGCCAGCAGCGCCGCGAGGAGGGGTCTATCCTCTGGGGCCAACGTCCTGACTTTC.

CDR3 residues: CATPGTQNGYTF. CDR3 coding DNA: TGTGCCACCCCCGGGACACAGAATGGCTACACCTTC. The V call is TRBV28, the J call TRBJ1-2, with D possibly TRBD1 on 6 matching bases. This CDR3 has 12 residues. V was shortened by 10 bases and J by 6 bases, with 15 bases between the two germline ends. Germline V gives CDR1 MDHEN, CDR2 SYDVKM.

The chain recombines TRBV9 with TRBJ1-1, with unresolved D. Germline assignment: CDR1 SGDLS and CDR2 YYNGEE. Trimming left V 1 base short and J 5 bases short, with 9 bases between. The CDR3 runs 13 residues. The CDR3 nucleotides are TGTGCCAGCAGCGTAACGCGGGGAACTGAAGCTTTCTTT. Its translation: CASSVTRGTEAFF.